This entry features one TCR beta chain sequence. Clones were read by immunoSEQ multiplex PCR, and TCRdb kept only the in-frame ones, dropping some. The sample yields about 17,000 clones, almost 80% seen once. Researchers processed graft tissue to release intraepithelial and lamina propria lymphocytes. These data come from a study of graft-versus-host responses after intestinal transplantation. The CDR3 sequence is 13 residues long. Trimming cost V 3 bases and J 1 base, with 5 bases left between them. Germline V gene sequence: CDR1 SGHRS, CDR2 YFSETQ. This chain links TRBV5-1 with TRBJ1-5, with a possible D match to TRBD1 (5 bases). This receptor was taken from a human patient who received an intestinal transplant, so some T cells may come from the graft donor. The sample was ileum tissue, taken around 69 weeks after intestinal transplant. The CDR3: CASSWDSNQPQHF. CDR3 DNA sequence: TGCGCCAGCAGCTGGGACAGCAATCAGCCCCAGCATTTT.